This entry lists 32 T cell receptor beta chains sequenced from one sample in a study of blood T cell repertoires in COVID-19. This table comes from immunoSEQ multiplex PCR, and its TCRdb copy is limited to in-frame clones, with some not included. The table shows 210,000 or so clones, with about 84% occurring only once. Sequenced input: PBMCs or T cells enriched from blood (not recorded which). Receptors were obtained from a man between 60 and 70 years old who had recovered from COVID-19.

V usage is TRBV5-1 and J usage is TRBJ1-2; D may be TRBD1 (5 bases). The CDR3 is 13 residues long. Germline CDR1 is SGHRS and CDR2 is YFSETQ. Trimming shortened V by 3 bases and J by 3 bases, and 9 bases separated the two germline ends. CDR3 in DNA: TGCGCCAGCAGCTACAAAGGGGACTATGGCTACACCTTC. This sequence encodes CASSYKGDYGYTF. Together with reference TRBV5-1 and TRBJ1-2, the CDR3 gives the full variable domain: KAGVTQTPRYLIKTRGQQVTLSCSPISGHRSVSWYQQTPGQGLQFLFEYFSETQRNKGNFPGRFSGRQFSNSRSEMNVSTLELGDSALYLCASSYKGDYGYTFGSGTRLTVV.

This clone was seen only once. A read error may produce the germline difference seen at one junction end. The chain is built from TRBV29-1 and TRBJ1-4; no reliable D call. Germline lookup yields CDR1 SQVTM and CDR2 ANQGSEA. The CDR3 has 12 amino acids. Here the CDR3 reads CSVAQPGGPIYF. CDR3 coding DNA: TGCAGCGTAGCCCAGCCGGGAGGTCCTATCTATTTT.

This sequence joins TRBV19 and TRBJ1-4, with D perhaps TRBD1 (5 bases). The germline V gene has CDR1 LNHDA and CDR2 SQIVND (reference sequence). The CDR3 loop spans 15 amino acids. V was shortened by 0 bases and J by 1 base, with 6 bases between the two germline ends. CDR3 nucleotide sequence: TGTGCCAGTAGTATAGACGGGGGAACTAATGAAAAACTGTTTTTT. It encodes CASSIDGGTNEKLFF.

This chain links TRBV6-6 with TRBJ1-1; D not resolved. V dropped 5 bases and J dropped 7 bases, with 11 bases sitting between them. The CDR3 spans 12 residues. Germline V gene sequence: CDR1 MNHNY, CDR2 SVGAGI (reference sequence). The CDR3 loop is CASSPRLFEAFF. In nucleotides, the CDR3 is TGTGCCAGCAGTCCGAGGCTTTTTGAAGCTTTCTTT.

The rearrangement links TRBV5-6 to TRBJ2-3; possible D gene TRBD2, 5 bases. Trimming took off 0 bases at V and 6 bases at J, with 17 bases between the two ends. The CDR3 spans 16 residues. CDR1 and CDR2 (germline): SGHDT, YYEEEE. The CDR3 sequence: CASSLGLPGSLDTQYF. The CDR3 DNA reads TGTGCCAGCAGCTTGGGACTACCGGGGTCCTTGGATACGCAGTATTTT.

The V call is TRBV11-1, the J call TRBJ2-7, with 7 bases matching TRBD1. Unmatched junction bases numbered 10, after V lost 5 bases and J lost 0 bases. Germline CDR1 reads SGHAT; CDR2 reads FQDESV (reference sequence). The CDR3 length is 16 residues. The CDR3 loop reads CASSDKGQARSYEQYF. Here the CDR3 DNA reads TGTGCCAGCAGCGACAAAGGACAGGCCCGCTCCTACGAGCAGTACTTC.

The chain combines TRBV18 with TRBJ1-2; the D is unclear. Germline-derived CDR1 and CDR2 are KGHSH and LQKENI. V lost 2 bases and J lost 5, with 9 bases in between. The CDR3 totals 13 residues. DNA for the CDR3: TGTGCCAGCTCACCAATACCGGGGTATGGCTACACCTTC. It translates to CASSPIPGYGYTF.

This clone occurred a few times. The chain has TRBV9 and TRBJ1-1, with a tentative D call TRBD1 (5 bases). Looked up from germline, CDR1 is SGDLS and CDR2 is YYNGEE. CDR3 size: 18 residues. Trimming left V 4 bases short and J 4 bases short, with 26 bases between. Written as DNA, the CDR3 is TGTGCCAGCAGCCCCCCCCATGGGGGGGGGACGCTAGGCACTGAAGCTTTCTTT. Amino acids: CASSPPHGGGTLGTEAFF.

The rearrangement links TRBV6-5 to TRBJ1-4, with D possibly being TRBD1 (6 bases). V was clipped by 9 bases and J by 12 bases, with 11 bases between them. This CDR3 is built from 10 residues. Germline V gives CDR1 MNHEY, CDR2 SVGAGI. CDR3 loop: CASGGGQLFF. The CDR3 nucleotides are TGTGCCAGTGGGGGGGGGCAACTGTTTTTT.

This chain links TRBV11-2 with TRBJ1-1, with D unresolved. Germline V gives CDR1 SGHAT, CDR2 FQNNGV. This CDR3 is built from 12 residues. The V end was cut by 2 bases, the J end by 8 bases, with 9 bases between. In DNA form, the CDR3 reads TGTGCCAGCAGCTTAATAGTCCCCGAAGCTTTCTTT. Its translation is CASSLIVPEAFF.

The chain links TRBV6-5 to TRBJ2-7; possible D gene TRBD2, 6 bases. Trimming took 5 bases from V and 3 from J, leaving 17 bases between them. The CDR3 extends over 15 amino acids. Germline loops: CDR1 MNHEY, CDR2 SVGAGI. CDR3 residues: CASSRTWRGVYEQYF. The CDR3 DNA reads TGTGCCAGCAGTCGGACGTGGAGGGGTGTCTACGAGCAGTACTTC.

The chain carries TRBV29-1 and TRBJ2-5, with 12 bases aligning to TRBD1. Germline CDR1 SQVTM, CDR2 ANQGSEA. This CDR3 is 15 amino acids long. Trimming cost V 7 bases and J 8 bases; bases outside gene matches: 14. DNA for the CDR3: TGCAGCGCGGCCCCATTTCCGGGACAGGGGGCAACCCAGTACTTC. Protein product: CSAAPFPGQGATQYF. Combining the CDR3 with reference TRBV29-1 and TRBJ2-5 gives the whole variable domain SAVISQKPSRDICQRGTSLTIQCQVDSQVTMMFWYRQQPGQSLTLIATANQGSEATYESGFVIDKFPISRPNLTFSTLTVSNMSPEDSSIYLCSAAPFPGQGATQYFGPGTRLLVL.

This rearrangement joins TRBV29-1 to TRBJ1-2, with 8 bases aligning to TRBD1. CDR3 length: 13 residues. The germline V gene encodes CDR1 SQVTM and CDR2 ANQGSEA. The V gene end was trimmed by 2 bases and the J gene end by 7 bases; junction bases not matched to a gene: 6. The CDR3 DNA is TGCAGCGTTGAACTCCAGGGGACAGGTGGCTACACCTTC. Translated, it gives CSVELQGTGGYTF. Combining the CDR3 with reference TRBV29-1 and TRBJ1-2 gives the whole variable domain SAVISQKPSRDICQRGTSLTIQCQVDSQVTMMFWYRQQPGQSLTLIATANQGSEATYESGFVIDKFPISRPNLTFSTLTVSNMSPEDSSIYLCSVELQGTGGYTFGSGTRLTVV.

Here the CDR3 DNA reads TGTGCCAGCAGTCTACAGGGAGGAAACACCATATATTTT. This gives the protein CASSLQGGNTIYF. This chain links TRBV12-3 or TRBV12-4 with TRBJ1-3; D perhaps matches TRBD1 (6 bases). The CDR3 has 13 amino acids. V lost 5 bases and J 4 bases, leaving 9 bases between the germline ends.

The CDR3 DNA reads as TGTGCCAGCAGATTGAGGAAGAGGGGACAGGGTAGCAATCAGCCCCAGCATTTT. Translated: CASRLRKRGQGSNQPQHF. The chain has TRBV27 and TRBJ1-5; 9 positions match TRBD1. The CDR3 consists of 18 residues. The V segment lost 6 bases and the J segment 0 bases; nucleotides outside the gene matches: 12. The germline gives CDR1 MNHEY, CDR2 SMNVEV (reference sequence).

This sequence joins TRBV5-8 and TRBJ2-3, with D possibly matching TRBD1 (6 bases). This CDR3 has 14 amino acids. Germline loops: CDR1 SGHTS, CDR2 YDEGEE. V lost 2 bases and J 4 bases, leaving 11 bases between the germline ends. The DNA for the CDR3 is TGTGCCAGCAGCTTCAGACAGGTTCCAGATACGCAGTATTTT. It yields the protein CASSFRQVPDTQYF.

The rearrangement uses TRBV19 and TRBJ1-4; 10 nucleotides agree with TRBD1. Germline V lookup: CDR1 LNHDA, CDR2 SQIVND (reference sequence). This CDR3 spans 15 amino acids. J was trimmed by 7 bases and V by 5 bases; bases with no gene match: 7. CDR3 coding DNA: TGTGCCAGTAGTCCACGGGACAGGGGAACTGAAAAACTGTTTTTT. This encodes CASSPRDRGTEKLFF.

In DNA form, the CDR3 reads TGTGCCAGCAGCCGGTGGCAGGAAGGATACGAGCAGTACTTC. This encodes CASSRWQEGYEQYF. The V and J genes are TRBV6-5 and TRBJ2-7; D not resolved. Trimming stripped 6 bases from V and 4 bases from J, with 16 bases between. From germline, CDR1 is MNHEY and CDR2 SVGAGI. The CDR3 runs to 14 residues.

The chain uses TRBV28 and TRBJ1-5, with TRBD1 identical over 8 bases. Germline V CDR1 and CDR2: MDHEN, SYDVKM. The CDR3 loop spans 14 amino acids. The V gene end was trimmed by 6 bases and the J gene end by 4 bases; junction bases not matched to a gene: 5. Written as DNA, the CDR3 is TGTGCCAGCAGGCGGACAGGGCTGAATCAGCCCCAGCATTTT. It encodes CASRRTGLNQPQHF.

The CDR3 spells CASSSPGQGNEQYF. In DNA form, the CDR3 reads TGTGCCAGCAGCAGTCCGGGACAGGGTAACGAGCAGTACTTC. This chain uses TRBV7-9 with TRBJ2-7; 9 bases line up with TRBD1. The CDR3 spans 14 residues. The germline CDR1 and CDR2 sequences are SEHNR and FQNEAQ (reference sequence). V gave up 5 bases and J gave up 5 bases; unmatched junction bases: 7.

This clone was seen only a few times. CDR3 sequence: CASSQGGTNYGYTF. CDR3 nucleotide sequence: TGTGCCAGCAGCCAAGGCGGGACTAACTATGGCTACACCTTC. V gene TRBV3-1 (or the pseudogene TRBV3-2) combines with J gene TRBJ1-2; no clear D gene. The CDR3 consists of 14 residues. Germline values: CDR1 LGHDT, CDR2 YNNKEL (reference sequence). V lost 1 base and J 0 bases, leaving 6 bases between the germline ends.

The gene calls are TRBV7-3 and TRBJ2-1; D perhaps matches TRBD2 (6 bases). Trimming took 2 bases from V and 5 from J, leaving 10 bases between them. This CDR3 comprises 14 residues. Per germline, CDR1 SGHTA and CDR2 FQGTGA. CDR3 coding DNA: TGTGCCAGCAGCTTAGGGAGGCGCGACAATGAGCAGTTCTTC. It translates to CASSLGRRDNEQFF. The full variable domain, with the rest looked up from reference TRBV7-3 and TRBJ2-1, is GAGVSQTPSNKVTEKGKYVELRCDPISGHTALYWYRQSLGQGPEFLIYFQGTGAADDSGLPNDRFFAVRPEGSVSTLKIQRTERGDSAVYLCASSLGRRDNEQFFGPGTRLTVL.

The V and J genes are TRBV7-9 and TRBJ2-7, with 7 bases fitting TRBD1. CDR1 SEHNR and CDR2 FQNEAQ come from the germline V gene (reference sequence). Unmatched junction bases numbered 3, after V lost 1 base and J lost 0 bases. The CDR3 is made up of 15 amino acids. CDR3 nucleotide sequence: TGTGCCAGCAGCTTAGTACAGGGGATCTCCTACGAGCAGTACTTC. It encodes CASSLVQGISYEQYF.

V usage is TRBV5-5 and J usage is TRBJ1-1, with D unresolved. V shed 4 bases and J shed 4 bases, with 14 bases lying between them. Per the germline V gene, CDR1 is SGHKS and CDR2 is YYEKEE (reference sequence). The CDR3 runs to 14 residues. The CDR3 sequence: CASSVGEGRTEAFF. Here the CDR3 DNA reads TGTGCCAGCAGCGTTGGAGAGGGCCGCACTGAAGCTTTCTTT.

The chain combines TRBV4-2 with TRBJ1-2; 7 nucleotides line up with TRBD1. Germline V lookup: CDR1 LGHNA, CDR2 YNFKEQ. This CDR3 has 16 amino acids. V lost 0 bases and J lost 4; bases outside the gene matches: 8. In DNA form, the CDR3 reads TGTGCCAGCAGCCAAGATAATGCCCGGACAGGCTATGGCTACACCTTC. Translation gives CASSQDNARTGYGYTF.

CDR3 sequence reads: CASSLGHPSSYNEQFF. The DNA for the CDR3 is TGTGCCAGCAGTCTCGGACATCCGAGCTCCTACAATGAGCAGTTCTTC. The V call is TRBV27, the J call TRBJ2-1, with D possibly matching TRBD1 (5 bases). Germline CDR1 reads MNHEY; CDR2 reads SMNVEV (reference sequence). This CDR3 spans 16 amino acids. V lost 5 bases, J lost 0 bases, and 14 bases lay in between.

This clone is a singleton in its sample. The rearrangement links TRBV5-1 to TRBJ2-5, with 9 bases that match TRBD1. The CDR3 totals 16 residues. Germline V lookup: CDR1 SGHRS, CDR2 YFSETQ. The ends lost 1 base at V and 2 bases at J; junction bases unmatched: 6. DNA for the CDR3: TGCGCCAGCAGCTTGCCAAAGGGACAGGGACAAGAGACCCAGTACTTC. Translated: CASSLPKGQGQETQYF. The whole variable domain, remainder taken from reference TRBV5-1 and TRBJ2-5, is KAGVTQTPRYLIKTRGQQVTLSCSPISGHRSVSWYQQTPGQGLQFLFEYFSETQRNKGNFPGRFSGRQFSNSRSEMNVSTLELGDSALYLCASSLPKGQGQETQYFGPGTRLLVL.

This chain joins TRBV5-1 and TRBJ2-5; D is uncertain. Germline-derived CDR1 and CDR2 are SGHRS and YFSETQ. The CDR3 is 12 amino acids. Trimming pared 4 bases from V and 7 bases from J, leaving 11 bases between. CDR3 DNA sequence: TGCGCCAGCAGCCTGGCCCCGGGGACCCAGTACTTC. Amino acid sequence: CASSLAPGTQYF.

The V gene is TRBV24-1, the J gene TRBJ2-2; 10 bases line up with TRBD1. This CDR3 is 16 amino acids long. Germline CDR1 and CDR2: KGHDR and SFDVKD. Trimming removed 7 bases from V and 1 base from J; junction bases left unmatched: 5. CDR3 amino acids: CATRGTGVENTGELFF. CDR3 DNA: TGTGCCACCAGGGGGACAGGGGTGGAGAACACCGGGGAGCTGTTTTTT.

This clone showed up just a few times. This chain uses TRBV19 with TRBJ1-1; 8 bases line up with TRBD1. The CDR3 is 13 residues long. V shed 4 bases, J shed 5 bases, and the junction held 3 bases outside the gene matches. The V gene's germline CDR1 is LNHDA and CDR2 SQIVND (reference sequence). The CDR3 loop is CASSSDRGTEAFF. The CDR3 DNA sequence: TGTGCCAGTAGTAGTGACAGGGGTACTGAAGCTTTCTTT.

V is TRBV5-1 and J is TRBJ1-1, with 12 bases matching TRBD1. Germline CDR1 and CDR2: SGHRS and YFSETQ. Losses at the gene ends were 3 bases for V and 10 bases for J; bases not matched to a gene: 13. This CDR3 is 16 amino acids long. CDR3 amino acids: CASSSQPGQGASGAFF. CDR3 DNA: TGCGCCAGCAGCTCTCAACCGGGACAGGGGGCGTCTGGAGCTTTCTTT.

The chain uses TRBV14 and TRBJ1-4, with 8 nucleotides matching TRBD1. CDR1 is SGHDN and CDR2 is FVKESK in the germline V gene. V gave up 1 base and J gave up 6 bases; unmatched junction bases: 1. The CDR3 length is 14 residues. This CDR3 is CASSQGTGYEKLFF. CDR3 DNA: TGTGCCAGCAGCCAAGGGACAGGGTATGAAAAACTGTTTTTT.